These 27 T cell receptor beta chains share one sample of origin, sequenced in a study of identical twins. TCRdb processed the 5' RACE reads anew with MiXCR; each CDR3 protein has one entry. The sample consists of roughly 1,500,000 distinct CDR3 sequences, 32% of them appearing once. Sequencing was done on a sample of cord blood. These receptors were taken from a newborn girl in good health.

This clonotype was observed a few times. The chain combines TRBV7-2 with TRBJ2-1, with 12 bases identical to TRBD2. With 1 base clipped from V and 0 bases from J, the junction kept 4 bases outside the gene matches. The germline V gene encodes CDR1 SGHTA and CDR2 FQGNSA. The CDR3 is 18 residues long. The CDR3 sequence is CASSLGGLAGSSYNEQFF. The CDR3 DNA sequence: TGTGCCAGCAGCTTAGGCGGACTAGCGGGGAGCTCCTACAATGAGCAGTTCTTC.

This clonotype has a handful of counts. Sequence at one end of the junction differs from germline and may be a read error. The V call is TRBV5-1, the J call TRBJ2-1; 7 bases are shared with TRBD2. In germline, CDR1 is SGHRS, CDR2 YFSETQ. The CDR3 totals 17 residues. The chain's CDR3 is CASSSFGLAVFFDERFF. CDR3 in DNA: TGCGCCAGCAGCTCTTTTGGCCTAGCGGTCTTTTTCGATGAGCGGTTCTTC.

In its sample, this clonotype was seen a few times. The V gene is TRBV20-1, the J gene TRBJ1-2, with D perhaps matching TRBD1 (6 bases). Trimming left V 2 bases short and J 2 bases short, with 9 bases between. Germline V gene data show CDR1 as DFQATT and CDR2 as SNEGSKA (reference sequence). The CDR3 is 13 residues long. The CDR3 nucleotides read TGCAGTGCTAGACGACAGGTGAACTATGGCTACACCTTC. Translating it yields CSARRQVNYGYTF.

CDR3 residues: CAWSRQGHSYGYTF. The CDR3 DNA sequence: TGTGCCTGGAGTCGACAGGGGCATAGCTATGGCTACACCTTC. The rearrangement links TRBV30 to TRBJ1-2; 8 bases are shared with TRBD1. CDR1 and CDR2 (germline): GTSNPN, SVGIG (reference sequence). CDR3 length equals 14 residues. Trimming took 2 bases from V and 4 from J; bases not matched to a gene: 6. The variable domain in full, with the rest retrieved from reference TRBV30 and TRBJ1-2, is SQTIHQWPATLVQPVGSPLSLECTVEGTSNPNLYWYRQAAGRGLQLLFYSVGIGQISSEVPQNLSASRPQDRQFILSSKKLLLSDSGFYLCAWSRQGHSYGYTFGSGTRLTVV.

This clonotype was detected only a few times. The gene calls are TRBV3-1 and TRBJ2-7; D possibly matches TRBD1 or TRBD2 (5 bases each). V lost 3 bases to trimming and J lost 3 bases, with 12 bases between them. Per the germline V gene, CDR1 is LGHDT and CDR2 is YNNKEL (reference sequence). The CDR3 length is 14 residues. The CDR3 protein is CASSQWTDSYEQYF. In DNA, the CDR3 is TGTGCCAGCAGCCAGTGGACTGACAGCTACGAGCAGTACTTC.

This clonotype was seen a few times. The chain has TRBV27 and TRBJ2-3, with a tentative D call TRBD2 (5 bases). Germline CDR1 reads MNHEY; CDR2 reads SMNVEV (reference sequence). Trimming took off 0 bases at V and 11 bases at J, with 12 bases between the two ends. This CDR3 contains 13 residues. The CDR3 sequence is CASSLSILGMQYF. For the CDR3, the DNA is TGTGCCAGCAGTTTATCGATACTAGGCATGCAGTATTTT.

V is TRBV15 and J is TRBJ2-3; 7 bases fit TRBD1. The CDR3 spans 17 residues. The V and J ends lost 0 bases and 2 bases, in that order; junction bases with no gene match: 8. Germline assignment: CDR1 LNHNV and CDR2 YYDKDF (reference sequence). Here the CDR3 DNA reads TGTGCCACCAGCAGAGATGTAGGGGGACAGCTCACAGATACGCAGTATTTT. This codes for CATSRDVGGQLTDTQYF. The variable domain in full, completed from reference TRBV15 and TRBJ2-3, reads DAMVIQNPRYQVTQFGKPVTLSCSQTLNHNVMYWYQQKSSQAPKLLFHYYDKDFNNEADTPDNFQSRRPNTSFCFLDIRSPGLGDTAMYLCATSRDVGGQLTDTQYFGPGTRLTVL.

The table lists this clonotype with a few counts. The chain has TRBV7-9 and TRBJ1-2; D gene uncertain. This CDR3 is built from 15 residues. The germline V gene encodes CDR1 SEHNR and CDR2 FQNEAQ (reference sequence). V lost 2 bases and J 0 bases, leaving 10 bases between the germline ends. Here the CDR3 reads CASSLKGRPNYGYTF. CDR3 nucleotide sequence: TGTGCCAGCAGCTTAAAAGGGCGCCCTAACTATGGCTACACCTTC.

This clonotype was recorded a few times. The chain links TRBV29-1 to TRBJ1-1; D unresolved. Trimming removed 8 bases from V and 1 base from J, with 8 bases in between. This CDR3 has 11 residues. Germline V gene lookup returns CDR1 SQVTM and CDR2 ANQGSEA. The CDR3 coding sequence is TGCAGCTTGGGGTCGAACACTGAAGCTTTCTTT. Protein product: CSLGSNTEAFF.

This clonotype was observed a handful of times. The chain employs TRBV20-1 and TRBJ2-5, with a possible D match to TRBD2 (5 bases). The DNA matches TRBJ2-7 better at its end, which makes the J call doubtful. Germline-derived CDR1 and CDR2 are DFQATT and SNEGSKA (reference sequence). CDR3 length: 15 residues. The CDR3 loop is CSASRSGYPWGEQYF. Written as DNA, the CDR3 is TGCAGTGCTAGTAGGAGCGGCTACCCTTGGGGCGAGCAGTACTTC.

The chain has TRBV11-2 and TRBJ2-5; possible D gene TRBD1, 5 bases. Germline V lookup: CDR1 SGHAT, CDR2 FQNNGV. V lost 1 base, J lost 5 bases, and 17 bases lay in between. The CDR3 covers 16 residues. CDR3 in amino acids: CASSLVTGAPRETQYF. DNA for the CDR3: TGTGCCAGCAGCTTAGTCACTGGGGCACCTAGGGAGACCCAGTACTTC.

This clonotype was found a few times. This chain's CDR3 is CASMLGWSQETQYF. CDR3 sequence (DNA): TGCGCCAGCATGTTGGGGTGGAGCCAAGAGACCCAGTACTTC. The chain couples TRBV5-1 to TRBJ2-5; D call uncertain. This CDR3 has 14 amino acids. The V end was cut by 6 bases, the J end by 1 base, with 13 bases between. From germline, CDR1 is SGHRS and CDR2 YFSETQ.

This clonotype was seen more than once but under ten times. V is TRBV5-1 and J is TRBJ2-7, with 12 bases matching TRBD2. V shed 2 bases and J 0 bases; nucleotides not matched to a gene: 6. The germline V gene encodes CDR1 SGHRS and CDR2 YFSETQ. The CDR3 contains 17 residues. CDR3 residues: CASSLTSGRLSSYEQYF. The DNA of the CDR3 is TGCGCCAGCAGCTTAACTAGCGGGAGGCTCAGCTCCTACGAGCAGTACTTC.

In regard to this clonotype: One end of the junction fails to match germline, which may point to a read error. The chain links TRBV3-1 to TRBJ2-4; D ambiguous. With the DNA end fitting TRBJ2-7 better, the J assignment may be wrong. Per germline, CDR1 LGHDT and CDR2 YNNKEL (reference sequence). The CDR3 runs 14 residues. CDR3 sequence (DNA): TGTGCCAGCATCCAACTGAACAACGGGTACGAGCAGTACTTC. It yields the protein CASIQLNNGYEQYF.

This clonotype was counted a few times. The V and J genes are TRBV29-1 and TRBJ2-3; D is perhaps TRBD1 (5 bases). Germline-derived CDR1 and CDR2 are SQVTM and ANQGSEA. Trimming left V 4 bases short and J 2 bases short, with 16 bases between. The CDR3 length is 15 residues. CDR3 protein: CSVGSGGADTDTQYF. The CDR3 coding sequence is TGCAGCGTTGGGTCTGGTGGGGCCGACACAGATACGCAGTATTTT.

This rearrangement joins TRBV24-1 to TRBJ2-1; the match to TRBD2 covers 10 bases. The CDR3 extends over 16 amino acids. From germline, CDR1 is KGHDR and CDR2 SFDVKD. V was pared by 1 base and J by 3 bases, with 2 bases of the junction left unmatched. The DNA for the CDR3 is TGTGCCACCAGTGATTTATCTAGCGGGAGCTACAATGAGCAGTTCTTC. Translating gives CATSDLSSGSYNEQFF.

The chain combines TRBV3-1 with TRBJ2-7, with D perhaps TRBD1 (5 bases). The germline V gene has CDR1 LGHDT and CDR2 YNNKEL (reference sequence). Trimming left V 4 bases short and J 2 bases short, with 21 bases between. The CDR3 runs 17 residues. For the CDR3, the DNA is TGTGCCAGCAGCCCGCCTTTGGGTCGACAGCTAACCTACGAGCAGTACTTC. As protein: CASSPPLGRQLTYEQYF.

The rearrangement links TRBV2 to TRBJ2-1, with unresolved D. Germline CDR1 is SNHLY and CDR2 is FYNNEI. This CDR3 spans 12 amino acids. V was cut by 8 bases and J by 6 bases, with 11 bases left in between. Here the CDR3 DNA reads TGTGCCAGCCAGTTTAGTCCCAATGAGCAGTTCTTC. Its translation is CASQFSPNEQFF.

The chain recombines TRBV7-2 with TRBJ2-1, with TRBD2 matching over 8 bases. Unmatched junction bases numbered 10, after V lost 5 bases and J lost 4 bases. CDR1 and CDR2 from the germline V gene are SGHTA and FQGNSA. This CDR3 comprises 16 residues. CDR3 amino acids: CASSRAGERVYNEQFF. In nucleotides, the CDR3 is TGTGCCAGCAGCCGAGCGGGGGAGCGGGTTTACAATGAGCAGTTCTTC. The full variable domain, rest sourced from reference TRBV7-2 and TRBJ2-1, is GAGVSQSPSNKVTEKGKDVELRCDPISGHTALYWYRQSLGQGLEFLIYFQGNSAPDKSGLPSDRFSAERTGGSVSTLTIQRTQQEDSAVYLCASSRAGERVYNEQFFGPGTRLTVL.

The rearrangement joins TRBV7-2 to TRBJ2-1, with D tentatively TRBD2 (5 bases). The germline CDR1 and CDR2 sequences are SGHTA and FQGNSA. Trimming pared 3 bases from V and 2 bases from J, leaving 11 bases between. The CDR3 extends over 15 amino acids. This chain's CDR3 is CASSLSVGAYNEQFF. CDR3 DNA: TGTGCCAGCAGCTTGTCGGTCGGGGCCTACAATGAGCAGTTCTTC. Drawing the rest from reference TRBV7-2 and TRBJ2-1, the complete variable domain is GAGVSQSPSNKVTEKGKDVELRCDPISGHTALYWYRQSLGQGLEFLIYFQGNSAPDKSGLPSDRFSAERTGGSVSTLTIQRTQQEDSAVYLCASSLSVGAYNEQFFGPGTRLTVL.

DNA for the CDR3: TGTGCCAGCAGCGTAGGTGTATCGGGGGACACAGATACGCAGTATTTT. This encodes CASSVGVSGDTDTQYF. The chain uses TRBV9 and TRBJ2-3; weak D call: TRBD2 (6 bases). The CDR3 consists of 16 residues. The germline CDR1 and CDR2 sequences are SGDLS and YYNGEE. V was cut by 0 bases and J by 2 bases, with 13 bases left in between.

This clonotype was observed many times. The chain combines TRBV20-1 with TRBJ2-6; D ambiguous. V lost 3 bases and J 1 base, leaving 4 bases between the germline ends. Germline loops: CDR1 DFQATT, CDR2 SNEGSKA (reference sequence). This CDR3 is 13 amino acids long. The CDR3 sequence: CSASGSGANVLTF. CDR3 DNA: TGCAGTGCTAGCGGGTCTGGGGCCAACGTCCTGACTTTC.

This clonotype has a handful of counts. The V and J genes are TRBV18 and TRBJ2-5, with D unresolved. This CDR3 contains 12 residues. The germline V and J ends were trimmed by 2 bases and 11 bases, with 12 bases remaining between them. Germline-derived CDR1 and CDR2 are KGHSH and LQKENI. CDR3 sequence (DNA): TGTGCCAGCTCACCATCCGAAGTGGAGCAGTACTTC. Translation gives CASSPSEVEQYF.

As regards this clonotype: This could be a read error, since a much larger clone is one nucleotide away. The chain uses TRBV29-1 and TRBJ1-2; TRBD1 matches 8 bases. The CDR3 is made up of 12 amino acids. In germline, CDR1 is SQVTM, CDR2 ANQGSEA. CDR3 sequence: CGVEQGAYGYTF. The CDR3 DNA is TGCGGCGTTGAGCAGGGGGCCTATGGCTACACCTTC.

This sequence joins TRBV7-9 and TRBJ1-2; possible D gene TRBD1, 6 bases. This CDR3 contains 16 residues. The germline CDR1 and CDR2 sequences are SEHNR and FQNEAQ (reference sequence). V lost 1 base and J lost 1, with 13 bases in between. CDR3 residues: CASSLVGTGINYGYTF. CDR3 DNA sequence: TGTGCCAGCAGCTTAGTAGGCACAGGGATTAACTATGGCTACACCTTC.

The chain combines TRBV12-3 or TRBV12-4 with TRBJ2-5; no definite D call. The CDR3 is 13 residues long. Trimming removed 3 bases at V and 5 bases at J, with 10 bases between. For the CDR3, the DNA is TGTGCCAGCAGTTTTGGGTACGTCGAGACCCAGTACTTC. It is translated as CASSFGYVETQYF.

This clonotype was found a few times. CDR3 bases: TGCAGTGCTAGAGTCGGGGGCACTGAAGCTTTCTTT. It is translated as CSARVGGTEAFF. The V and J genes are TRBV20-1 and TRBJ1-1, with a possible D match to TRBD1 (5 bases). V lost 1 base, J lost 4 bases, and 7 bases lay in between. The CDR3 is 12 amino acids. CDR1 DFQATT and CDR2 SNEGSKA come from the germline V gene (reference sequence).